The sequence of this TCR beta chain was determined in a study of T-cell memory formation after mild COVID-19. TCRdb reprocessed the 5' RACE reads via MiXCR and lists one record per CDR3 protein. This sample carries about 560,000 distinct CDR3 sequences, roughly 18% of them seen once, and the ten largest clones take around 13%. Details on this clonotype: No antigen is known for it.

Broader study findings: Among clones contracting day 15 to 85, CD4/CD8 was balanced, whereas later expanders leaned CD4+.

The CDR3 covers 14 residues. In germline, CDR1 is MNHEY, CDR2 SMNVEV (reference sequence). Trimming stripped 11 bases from V and 10 bases from J, with 24 bases between. This TCR derives from an adult woman who had mild COVID-19 (a few samples of this study predate the infection). Cell type and time point are not known. The specimen was PBMCs or a T cell subset sorted from them (not recorded which). The V and J genes are TRBV27 and TRBJ2-1; D might be TRBD2 (6 bases). CDR3 protein: CAARGGGSPLEQFF. DNA for the CDR3: TGTGCCGCCCGGGGTGGGGGGTCCCCCTTAGAGCAGTTCTTC.